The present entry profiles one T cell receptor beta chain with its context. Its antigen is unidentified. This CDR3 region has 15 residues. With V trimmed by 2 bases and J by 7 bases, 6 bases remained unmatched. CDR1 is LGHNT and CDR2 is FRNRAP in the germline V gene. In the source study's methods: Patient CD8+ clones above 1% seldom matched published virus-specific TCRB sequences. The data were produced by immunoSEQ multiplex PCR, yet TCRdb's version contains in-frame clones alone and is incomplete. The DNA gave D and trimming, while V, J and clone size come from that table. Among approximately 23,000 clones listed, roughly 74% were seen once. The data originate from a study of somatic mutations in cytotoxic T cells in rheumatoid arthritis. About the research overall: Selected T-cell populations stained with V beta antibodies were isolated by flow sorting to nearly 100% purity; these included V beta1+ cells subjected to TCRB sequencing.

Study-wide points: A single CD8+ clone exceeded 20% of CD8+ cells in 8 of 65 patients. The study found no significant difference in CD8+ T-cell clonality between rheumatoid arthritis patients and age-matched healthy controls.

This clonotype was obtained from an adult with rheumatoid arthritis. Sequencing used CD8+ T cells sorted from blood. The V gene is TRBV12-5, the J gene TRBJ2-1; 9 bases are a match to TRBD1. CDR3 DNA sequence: TGTGCTAGTGGTTTGCCACCGGGACAGGGAAATGAGCAGTTCTTC. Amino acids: CASGLPPGQGNEQFF.